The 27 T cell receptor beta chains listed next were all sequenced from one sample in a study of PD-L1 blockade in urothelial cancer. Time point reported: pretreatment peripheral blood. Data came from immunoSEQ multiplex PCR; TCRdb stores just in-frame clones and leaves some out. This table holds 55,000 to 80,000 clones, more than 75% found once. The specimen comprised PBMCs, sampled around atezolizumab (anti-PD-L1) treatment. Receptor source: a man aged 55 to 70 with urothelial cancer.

The CDR3 DNA is TGTGCCAGCAGCTTACAGGGGTATACTGAAGCTTTCTTT. It translates to CASSLQGYTEAFF. V and J are TRBV13 and TRBJ1-1; weak D call: TRBD1 (6 bases). Looked up from germline, CDR1 is PRHDT and CDR2 is FYEKMQ (reference sequence). V lost 2 bases, J lost 5 bases, and 9 bases lay in between. CDR3 size: 13 residues.

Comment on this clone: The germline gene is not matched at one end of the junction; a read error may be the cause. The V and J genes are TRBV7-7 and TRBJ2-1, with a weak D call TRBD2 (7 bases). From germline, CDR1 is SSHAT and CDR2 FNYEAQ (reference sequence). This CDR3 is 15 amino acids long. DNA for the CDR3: TGTGCTAGCAGCCCCCGGGGGGCAGCCTACAATGAGCAGTTCTTC. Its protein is CASSPRGAAYNEQFF.

The CDR3 nucleotides read TGCGCCAGCAGCTTGGGCTTGGGCGAGGGGAACACCGGGGAGCTGTTTTTT. It translates to CASSLGLGEGNTGELFF. The rearrangement uses TRBV5-1 and TRBJ2-2; D might be TRBD2 (5 bases). V was cut by 0 bases and J by 1 base, with 13 bases left in between. The CDR3 loop spans 17 amino acids. Germline CDR1 SGHRS, CDR2 YFSETQ.

For the CDR3, the DNA is TGTGCCAGCAGTGAGGTGGGGAGGGCCCGCTACGAGCAGTACTTC. It yields the protein CASSEVGRARYEQYF. The rearrangement joins TRBV6-1 to TRBJ2-7, with 7 bases that match TRBD2. The germline gives CDR1 MNHNS, CDR2 SASEGT. There are 15 residues in the CDR3. Trimming at V came to 3 bases and at J to 3 bases, leaving 8 bases not matched to a gene.

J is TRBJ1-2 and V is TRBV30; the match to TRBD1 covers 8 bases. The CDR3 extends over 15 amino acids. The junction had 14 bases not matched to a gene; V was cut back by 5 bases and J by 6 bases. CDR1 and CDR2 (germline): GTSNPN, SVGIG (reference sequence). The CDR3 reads CAWGEKGQEYDGYTF. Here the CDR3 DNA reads TGTGCCTGGGGAGAAAAGGGACAGGAGTATGATGGCTACACCTTC.

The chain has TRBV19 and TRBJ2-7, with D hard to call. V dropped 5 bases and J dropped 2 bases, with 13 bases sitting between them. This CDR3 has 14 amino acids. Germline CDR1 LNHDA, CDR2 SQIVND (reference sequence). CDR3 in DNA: TGTGCCAGTAGTCTGAACGACCGGGCCTACGAGCAGTACTTC. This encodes CASSLNDRAYEQYF.

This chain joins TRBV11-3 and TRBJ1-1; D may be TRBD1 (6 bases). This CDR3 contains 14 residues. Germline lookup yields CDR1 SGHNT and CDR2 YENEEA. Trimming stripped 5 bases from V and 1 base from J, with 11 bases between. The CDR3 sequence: CASSLRGTNTEAFF. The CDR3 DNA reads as TGTGCCAGCAGCCTCAGGGGCACGAACACTGAAGCTTTCTTT.

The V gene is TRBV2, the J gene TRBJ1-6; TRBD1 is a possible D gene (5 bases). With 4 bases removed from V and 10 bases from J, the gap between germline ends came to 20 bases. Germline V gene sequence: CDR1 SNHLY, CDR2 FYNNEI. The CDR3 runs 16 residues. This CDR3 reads CASSVRGAQSNSPLHF. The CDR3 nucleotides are TGTGCCAGCAGTGTTAGGGGCGCGCAGTCCAACTCACCCCTCCACTTT.

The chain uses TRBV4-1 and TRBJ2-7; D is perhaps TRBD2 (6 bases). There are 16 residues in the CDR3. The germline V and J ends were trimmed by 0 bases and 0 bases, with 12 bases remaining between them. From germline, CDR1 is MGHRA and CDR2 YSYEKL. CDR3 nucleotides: TGCGCCAGCAGCCAAGATCGGAGGGGTAGCTCCTACGAGCAGTACTTC. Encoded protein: CASSQDRRGSSYEQYF.

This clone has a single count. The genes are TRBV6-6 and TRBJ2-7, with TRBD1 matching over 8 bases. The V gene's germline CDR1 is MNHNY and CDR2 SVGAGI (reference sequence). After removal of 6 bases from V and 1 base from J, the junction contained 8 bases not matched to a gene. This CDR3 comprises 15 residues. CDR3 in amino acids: CASRLGTGESYEQYF. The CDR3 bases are TGTGCCAGCAGGCTAGGGACAGGCGAATCCTACGAGCAGTACTTC.

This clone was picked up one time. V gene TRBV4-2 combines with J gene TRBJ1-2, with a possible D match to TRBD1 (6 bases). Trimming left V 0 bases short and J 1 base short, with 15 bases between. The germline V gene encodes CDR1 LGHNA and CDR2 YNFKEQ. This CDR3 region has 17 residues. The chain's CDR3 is CASSQESGDKFNYGYTF. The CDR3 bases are TGTGCCAGCAGCCAAGAAAGCGGGGACAAGTTTAACTATGGCTACACCTTC.

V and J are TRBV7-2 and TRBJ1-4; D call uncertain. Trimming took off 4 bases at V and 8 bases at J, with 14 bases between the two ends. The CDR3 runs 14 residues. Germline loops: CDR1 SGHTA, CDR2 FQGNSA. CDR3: CASSYTTSEEKLFF. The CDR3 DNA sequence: TGTGCCAGCAGCTACACCACCTCGGAGGAAAAACTGTTTTTT.

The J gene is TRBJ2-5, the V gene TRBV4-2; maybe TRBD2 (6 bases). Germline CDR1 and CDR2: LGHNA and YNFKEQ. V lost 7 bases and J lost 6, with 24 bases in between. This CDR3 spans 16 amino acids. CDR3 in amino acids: CASTIIGGSGSKTQYF. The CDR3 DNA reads TGTGCCAGCACAATTATTGGGGGTAGCGGTTCTAAGACCCAGTACTTC.

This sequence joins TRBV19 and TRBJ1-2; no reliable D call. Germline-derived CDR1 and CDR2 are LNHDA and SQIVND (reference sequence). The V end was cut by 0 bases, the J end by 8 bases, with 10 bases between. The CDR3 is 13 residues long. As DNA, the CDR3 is TGTGCCAGTAGTATAGATGTGGGGAGCGGCTACACCTTC. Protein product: CASSIDVGSGYTF.

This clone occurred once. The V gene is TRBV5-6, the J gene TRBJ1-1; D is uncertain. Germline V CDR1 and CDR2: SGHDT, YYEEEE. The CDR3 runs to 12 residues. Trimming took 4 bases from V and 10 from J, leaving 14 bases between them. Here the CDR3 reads CASSLEVGVAFF. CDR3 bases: TGTGCCAGCAGCCTAGAAGTCGGAGTAGCTTTCTTT.

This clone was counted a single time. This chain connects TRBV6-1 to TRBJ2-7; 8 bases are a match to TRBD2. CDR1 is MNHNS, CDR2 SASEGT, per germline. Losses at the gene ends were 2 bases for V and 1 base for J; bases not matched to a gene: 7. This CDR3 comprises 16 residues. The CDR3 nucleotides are TGTGCCAGCAGTGAAAGCGGGGGCCGGGTATCCTACGAGCAGTACTTC. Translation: CASSESGGRVSYEQYF.

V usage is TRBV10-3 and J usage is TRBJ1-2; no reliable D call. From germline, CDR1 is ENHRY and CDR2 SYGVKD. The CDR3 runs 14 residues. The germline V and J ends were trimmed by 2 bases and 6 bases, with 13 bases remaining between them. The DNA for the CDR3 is TGTGCCATCAGTGAGAAGGGAGACTGGGATGGCTACACCTTC. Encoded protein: CAISEKGDWDGYTF.

CDR3 in amino acids: CSVEDPGGAYEQYF. The CDR3 region has the DNA TGCAGCGTTGAAGACCCAGGGGGAGCCTACGAGCAGTACTTC. The chain recombines TRBV29-1 with TRBJ2-7, with 7 bases aligning to TRBD1. Germline loops: CDR1 SQVTM, CDR2 ANQGSEA. This CDR3 is 14 amino acids long. J gave up 2 bases and V 0 bases, and 4 bases lay outside the gene matches.

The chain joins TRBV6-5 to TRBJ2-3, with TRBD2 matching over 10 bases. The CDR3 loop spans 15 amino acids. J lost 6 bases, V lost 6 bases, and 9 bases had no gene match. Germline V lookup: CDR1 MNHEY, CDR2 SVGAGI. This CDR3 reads CASSQLAGSTDTQYF. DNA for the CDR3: TGTGCCAGCAGCCAACTAGCGGGGTCAACCGATACGCAGTATTTT.

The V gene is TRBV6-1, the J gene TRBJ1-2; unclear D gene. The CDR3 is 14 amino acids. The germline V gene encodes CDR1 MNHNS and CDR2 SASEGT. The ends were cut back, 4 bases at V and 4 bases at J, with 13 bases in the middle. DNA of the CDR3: TGTGCCAGCAGTGCCGCGACAAACGTCTATGGCTACACCTTC. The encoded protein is CASSAATNVYGYTF.

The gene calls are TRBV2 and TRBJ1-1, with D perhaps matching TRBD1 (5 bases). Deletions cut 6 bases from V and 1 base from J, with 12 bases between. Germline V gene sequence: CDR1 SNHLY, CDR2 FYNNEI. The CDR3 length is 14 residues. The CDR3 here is CASRGEGENTEAFF. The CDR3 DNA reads TGTGCCAGCAGAGGGGAGGGTGAGAACACTGAAGCTTTCTTT.

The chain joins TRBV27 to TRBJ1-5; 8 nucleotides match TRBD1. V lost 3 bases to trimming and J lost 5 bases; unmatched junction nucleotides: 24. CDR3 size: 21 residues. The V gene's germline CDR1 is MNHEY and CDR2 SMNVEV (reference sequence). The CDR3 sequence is CASSLTPPGQGGWGRDQPQHF. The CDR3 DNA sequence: TGTGCCAGCAGTTTGACCCCCCCCGGACAGGGCGGTTGGGGTAGGGATCAGCCCCAGCATTTT.

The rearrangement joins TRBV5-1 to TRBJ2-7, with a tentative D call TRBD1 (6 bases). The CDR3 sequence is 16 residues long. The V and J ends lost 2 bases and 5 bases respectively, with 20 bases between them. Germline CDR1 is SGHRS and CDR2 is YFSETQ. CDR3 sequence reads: CASSLGNRERIDEQYF. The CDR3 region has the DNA TGCGCCAGCAGCTTAGGAAACAGGGAACGTATCGACGAGCAGTACTTC.

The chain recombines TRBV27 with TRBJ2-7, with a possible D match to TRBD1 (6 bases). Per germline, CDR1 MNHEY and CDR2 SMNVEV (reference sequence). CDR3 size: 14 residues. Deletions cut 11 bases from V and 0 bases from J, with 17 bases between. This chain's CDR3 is CAPRGTVGSYEQYF. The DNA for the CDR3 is TGTGCCCCCAGGGGAACGGTCGGCTCCTACGAGCAGTACTTC.

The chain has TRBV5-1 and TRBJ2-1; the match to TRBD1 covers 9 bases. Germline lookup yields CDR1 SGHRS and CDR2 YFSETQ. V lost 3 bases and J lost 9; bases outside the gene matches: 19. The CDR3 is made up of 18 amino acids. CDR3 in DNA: TGCGCCAGCAGCTCCCAGACCCTGACAGGGGGTTATAGGGGTGAGCAGTTCTTC. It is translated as CASSSQTLTGGYRGEQFF. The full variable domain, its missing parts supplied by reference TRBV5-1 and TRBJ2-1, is KAGVTQTPRYLIKTRGQQVTLSCSPISGHRSVSWYQQTPGQGLQFLFEYFSETQRNKGNFPGRFSGRQFSNSRSEMNVSTLELGDSALYLCASSSQTLTGGYRGEQFFGPGTRLTVL.

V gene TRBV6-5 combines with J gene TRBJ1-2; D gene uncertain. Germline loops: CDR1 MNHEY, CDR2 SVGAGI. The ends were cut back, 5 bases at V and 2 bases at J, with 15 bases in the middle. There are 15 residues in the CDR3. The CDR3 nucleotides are TGTGCCAGCAGTGGAGGGTCGAGGAGAAACTATGGCTACACCTTC. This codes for CASSGGSRRNYGYTF.

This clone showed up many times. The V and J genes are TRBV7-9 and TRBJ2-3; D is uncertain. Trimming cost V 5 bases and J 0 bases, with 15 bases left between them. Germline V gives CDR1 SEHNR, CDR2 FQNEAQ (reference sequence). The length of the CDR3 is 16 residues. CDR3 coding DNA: TGTGCCAGCAGCCCCCCGACACGAACTAGCACAGATACGCAGTATTTT. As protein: CASSPPTRTSTDTQYF.